A single T cell receptor beta chain is shown here with its context. Amplification of TCR beta CDR3 regions was performed using RNA transcripts as template. First-round RT-PCR with HTBI primers amplified the TCR CDR3 region. Using its own MiXCR run on the multiplex PCR reads, TCRdb lists one record per CDR3 protein. The data contain 350,000 to 400,000 distinct CDR3 sequences, 14% to 15% of them seen just once; the ten biggest clones take up approximately 32%. The data stem from a study of T cells in Graves' hyperthyroidism and ophthalmopathy. The CDR3 totals 13 residues. Germline CDR1 DFQATT, CDR2 SNEGSKA (reference sequence). Trimming removed 3 bases from V and 1 base from J, with 6 bases in between.

The V and J genes are TRBV20-1 and TRBJ2-2, with D maybe TRBD2 (5 bases). The clonotype comes from a woman in her twenties or thirties with Graves' hyperthyroidism. Source material: blood. The CDR3 spells CSARRVNTGELFF. In DNA, the CDR3 is TGCAGTGCTAGGAGGGTGAACACCGGGGAGCTGTTTTTT.